This TCR beta chain stems from a study of T cells expressing NK-cell markers. The overall study: With respect to HCMV, most of the eight sequenced donors were seropositive, and one was seronegative.

On this clonotype itself: Antigen specificity is unknown.

TCRdb re-called the 5' RACE reads and catalogs CDR3 proteins one per entry, DNA excluded. The table for this sample gives about 460,000 distinct CDR3 sequences. General study points: In a group of several donors, dominant NKG2C+ clonotypes represented about 1.0-7.5% of CD8+ T cells.

The CDR3 is 14 residues long. Germline CDR1 ENHRY, CDR2 SYGVKD. Sequenced: blood T cells: a sorted CD56 or NKG2C T cell subset, CD4+ or CD8+ T cells, or bulk PBMC T cells (not recorded which). The sequence was collected from a woman aged 45 to 65 in good health. The V and J genes are TRBV10-3 and TRBJ1-2. The CDR3 spells CAIRDSGKSIGYTF.